Listed below are T cell receptor beta chains from one sample, sequenced in a study of T-cell reconstitution after alpha-beta-depleted transplantation in children. TCRdb re-derived calls from the PCR reads in MiXCR, one entry per CDR3 protein. This table has around 600,000 distinct CDR3 sequences, about 21% appearing once. The sequencing used PBMCs, mostly from graft donor cells, collected 360 days after TCRalphabeta/CD19-depleted stem cell transplant. These receptors all stem from a boy less than two years old who had a stem cell transplant for acute myeloid leukemia, so the T cells may come from the graft donor. Each CDR3 is given without its conserved first and last residue.

v_gene,CDR3aa
TRBV29-1,SVESGGRAGTGELF
TRBV28,ASSLASSGGQTQY
TRBV7-2,ASSRTQAYEQY
TRBV6-5,ASSYSGQPITSTDTQY
TRBV4-3,ASSQRTGGTYGYT
TRBV4-1,ASSPQGGTLAGGRSYNEQF
TRBV4-1,ASSQAGILSFYNEQF
TRBV12-3/TRBV12-4,ASRLGGIGSYEQY
TRBV6-1,ASSAGTLGKNIQY
TRBV7-2,ASSRTGGVSYNEQF
TRBV6-5,ASSYSLVVGANVLT
TRBV4-3,ASSQAYGTGAYEQY
TRBV5-1,ASSLGEFPSYNEQF
TRBV20-1,SARTLAGGPTSYNEQF
TRBV20-1,SATDAGTGVYNEQF
TRBV11-2,ASSFLAGQETQY
TRBV7-3,TSSADREYGYT
TRBV12-3/TRBV12-4,ASSPQGAGSGANVLT
TRBV10-3,AIKVASGVPSSYEQY
TRBV20-1,SARDSGYNQPQH
TRBV20-1,SANLGPLGSDTQY
TRBV12-3/TRBV12-4,ASSLDRGGQY
TRBV2,ASRLASGFSDTQY
TRBV6-2/TRBV6-3,ASRNRRSSYEQY
TRBV7-2,ASSPTTHRAQPQH
TRBV13,ASSGQRAANYGYT
TRBV28,ASSFPPSATGVDEMQPQH